The 11 T cell receptor beta chains presented below share a single source sample, sequenced in a study of T cell responses to AZD1222 COVID-19 vaccine. Clones were read by immunoSEQ multiplex PCR, and TCRdb kept only the in-frame ones, dropping some. The sample shows roughly 130,000 clones, approximately 92% of them seen only once. Sequenced here: peripheral blood, sampled 28 days after the second AZD1222 dose. These TCRs come from an adult who received the AZD1222 COVID-19 vaccine.

V is TRBV28 and J is TRBJ1-5; no clear D gene. The germline CDR1 and CDR2 sequences are MDHEN and SYDVKM. The CDR3 is 15 amino acids. Trimming left V 3 bases short and J 2 bases short, with 11 bases between. CDR3 sequence reads: CASSLPGRRNQPQHF. As DNA, the CDR3 is TGTGCCAGCAGTTTGCCGGGGAGGCGCAATCAGCCCCAGCATTTT. Variable domain in full (rest from reference TRBV28 and TRBJ1-5): DVKVTQSSRYLVKRTGEKVFLECVQDMDHENMFWYRQDPGLGLRLIYFSYDVKMKEKGDIPEGYSVSREKKERFSLILESASTNQTSMYLCASSLPGRRNQPQHFGDGTRLSIL.

The chain joins TRBV20-1 to TRBJ1-1; D is possibly TRBD1 (5 bases). CDR1 DFQATT and CDR2 SNEGSKA come from the germline V gene (reference sequence). The CDR3 contains 15 residues. V lost 3 bases and J 1 base, leaving 15 bases between the germline ends. The CDR3: CSASTGSLRNTEAFF. Here the CDR3 DNA reads TGCAGTGCTAGTACAGGCTCCCTCCGGAACACTGAAGCTTTCTTT.

V gene TRBV5-4 combines with J gene TRBJ2-1, with 9 bases lining up with TRBD2. CDR1 is SGHNT, CDR2 YYREEE, per germline (reference sequence). J lost 7 bases, V lost 0 bases, and 5 bases had no gene match. This CDR3 spans 15 amino acids. In DNA, the CDR3 is TGTGCCAGCAGCTTGGCGGGACTAGCAGCGAATGAGCAGTTCTTC. Its protein product is CASSLAGLAANEQFF.

The J gene is TRBJ2-6, the V gene TRBV19; a weak D match, TRBD2 (6 bases). CDR1 and CDR2 (germline): LNHDA, SQIVND (reference sequence). This CDR3 comprises 16 residues. The V end lost 8 bases, the J end lost 0 bases, and 14 bases lay between the germline ends. The CDR3 sequence is CASGTRLGSGANVLTF. The CDR3 nucleotides read TGTGCCAGTGGAACTCGACTAGGCTCTGGGGCCAACGTCCTGACTTTC.

The genes are TRBV7-2 and TRBJ2-3; 14 bases fit TRBD2. CDR3 length: 16 amino acids. Germline CDR1 and CDR2: SGHTA and FQGNSA. The ends lost 6 bases at V and 1 base at J; junction bases unmatched: 3. The CDR3 loop reads CASRPGLAGGTDTQYF. The DNA of the CDR3 is TGTGCCAGCAGACCGGGACTAGCGGGGGGCACAGATACGCAGTATTTT.

The CDR3 bases are TGCGCCAGCAGCACCGACAGGGAGCAGTTCTTC. Amino acids: CASSTDREQFF. The chain carries TRBV5-1 and TRBJ2-1; tentative D call: TRBD1 (6 bases). Per the germline V gene, CDR1 is SGHRS and CDR2 is YFSETQ. This CDR3 spans 11 amino acids. Trimming took off 4 bases at V and 10 bases at J, with 9 bases between the two ends.

There are a few counts of this clone. This rearrangement joins TRBV11-3 to TRBJ1-1, with a possible D match to TRBD1 (5 bases). V lost 3 bases and J lost 0, with 5 bases in between. The CDR3 runs to 13 residues. CDR1 SGHNT and CDR2 YENEEA come from the germline V gene. The CDR3 reads CASSLTVNTEAFF. The CDR3 nucleotides are TGTGCCAGCAGCTTGACAGTGAACACTGAAGCTTTCTTT.

The rearrangement links TRBV18 to TRBJ1-2, with 7 positions matching TRBD1. With 0 bases clipped from V and 6 bases from J, the junction kept 7 bases outside the gene matches. Germline lookup yields CDR1 KGHSH and CDR2 LQKENI. The CDR3 length is 15 residues. The CDR3 DNA follows: TGTGCCAGCTCACCACCCACTGACAGGGCCCATGGCTACACCTTC. It is translated as CASSPPTDRAHGYTF.

The chain recombines TRBV7-3 with TRBJ1-2; 8 positions agree with TRBD1. CDR3 length equals 13 residues. Per germline, CDR1 SGHTA and CDR2 FQGTGA. The V segment lost 5 bases and the J segment 6 bases; nucleotides outside the gene matches: 5. CDR3 sequence (DNA): TGTGCCAGCAGCCAGACAGGGGTGGATGGCTACACCTTC. Protein sequence: CASSQTGVDGYTF.

This chain joins TRBV27 and TRBJ1-3, with D maybe TRBD1 (5 bases). This CDR3 comprises 14 residues. The V end lost 6 bases, the J end lost 1 base, and 10 bases lay between the germline ends. Germline-derived CDR1 and CDR2 are MNHEY and SMNVEV (reference sequence). CDR3 coding DNA: TGTGCCAGCAGACGGCAGGGATCTGGAAACACCATATATTTT. Its protein is CASRRQGSGNTIYF.

The V and J genes are TRBV18 and TRBJ1-4; 8 nucleotides match TRBD1. The CDR3 covers 17 residues. Trimming cost V 3 bases and J 8 bases; bases outside gene matches: 14. Germline V gives CDR1 KGHSH, CDR2 LQKENI. CDR3 region: CASSPNTNQGAREKLFF. CDR3 bases: TGTGCCAGCTCACCTAATACGAATCAGGGGGCGCGGGAAAAACTGTTTTTT.